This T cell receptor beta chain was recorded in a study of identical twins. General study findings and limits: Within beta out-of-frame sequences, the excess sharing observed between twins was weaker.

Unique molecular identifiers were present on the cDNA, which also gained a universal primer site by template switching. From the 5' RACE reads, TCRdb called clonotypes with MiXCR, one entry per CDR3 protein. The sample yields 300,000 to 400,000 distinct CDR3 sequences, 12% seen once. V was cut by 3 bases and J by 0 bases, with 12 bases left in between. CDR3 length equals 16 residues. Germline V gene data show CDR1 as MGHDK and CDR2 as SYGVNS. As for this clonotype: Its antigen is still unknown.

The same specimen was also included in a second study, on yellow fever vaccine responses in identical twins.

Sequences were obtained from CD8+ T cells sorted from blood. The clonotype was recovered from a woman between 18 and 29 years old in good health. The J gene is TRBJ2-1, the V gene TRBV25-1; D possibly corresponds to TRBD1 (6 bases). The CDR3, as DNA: TGTGCCAGCAGTGACGACAGGTCTAGCTCCTACAATGAGCAGTTCTTC. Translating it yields CASSDDRSSSYNEQFF.